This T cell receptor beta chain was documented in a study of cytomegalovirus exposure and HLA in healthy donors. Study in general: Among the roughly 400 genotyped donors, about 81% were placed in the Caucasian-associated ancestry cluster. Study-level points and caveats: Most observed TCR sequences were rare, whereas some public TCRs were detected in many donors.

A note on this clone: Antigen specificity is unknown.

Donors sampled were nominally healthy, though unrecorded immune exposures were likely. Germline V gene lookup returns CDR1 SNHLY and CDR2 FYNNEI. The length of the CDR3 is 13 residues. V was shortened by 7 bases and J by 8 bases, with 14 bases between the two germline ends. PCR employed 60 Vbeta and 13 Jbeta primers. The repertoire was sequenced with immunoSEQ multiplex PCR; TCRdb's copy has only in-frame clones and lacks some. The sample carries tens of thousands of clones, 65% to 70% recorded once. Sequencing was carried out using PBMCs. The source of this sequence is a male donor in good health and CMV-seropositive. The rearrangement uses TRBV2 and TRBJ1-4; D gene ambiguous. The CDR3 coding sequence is TGTGCCAGCACCAAGGACTATGTGGAAAAACTGTTTTTT. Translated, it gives CASTKDYVEKLFF.